The clone carrying this T cell receptor beta chain came up a few times. Its antigen is undetermined. Trimming stripped 6 bases from V and 5 bases from J, with 19 bases between. The length of the CDR3 is 15 residues. The germline gives CDR1 SGHRS, CDR2 YFSETQ. The source of the sample is a study of T-cell reconstitution after alpha-beta-depleted transplantation in children. Overall study findings and caveats: At around two months after transplant, the alpha-beta T cells were reportedly derived from several hundred expanded clones that came from non-depleted graft cells. It was newly produced T cells that mostly accounted for T-cell counts and diversity one year after transplant. Surviving recipient T cells and intrathymic progenitors accounted for some patients' high TCRbeta diversity at day 60.

Researchers prepared the TCRbeta library using unique molecular identifiers, the study reports. TCRdb reprocessed the PCR reads with MiXCR, giving one entry per CDR3 protein. The sample lists about 300,000 distinct CDR3 sequences, 6% to 10% occurring once. The chain carries TRBV5-1 and TRBJ2-3; D is ambiguous. The starting material was peripheral blood, obtained 360 days after TCRalphabeta/CD19-depleted stem cell transplant. The TCR sequence derives from a female patient aged 2-15 years who had a stem cell transplant for Fanconi anemia, so the T cells may come from the graft donor. The CDR3 region has the DNA TGCGCCAGCACCCGGGTGGGCCCCTTCGGAGATACGCAGTATTTT. As protein: CASTRVGPFGDTQYF.